The next 23 T cell receptor beta chains were all read from a single sample in a study of cytomegalovirus exposure and HLA in healthy donors. The PCR used 60 Vbeta and 13 Jbeta primers. Data came from immunoSEQ multiplex PCR; TCRdb stores just in-frame clones and leaves some out. The table includes around 150,000 clones, 82% detected once. The specimen was PBMCs. Receptor source: a girl aged 10-17 years in good health and CMV-seropositive.

The chain combines TRBV7-2 with TRBJ2-7; D is undetermined. The V and J ends lost 2 bases and 0 bases respectively, with 5 bases between them. CDR1 SGHTA and CDR2 FQGNSA come from the germline V gene. The CDR3 totals 13 residues. This CDR3 is CASSLQDSYEQYF. In nucleotides, the CDR3 is TGTGCCAGCAGCTTACAGGACTCCTACGAGCAGTACTTC.

The genes are TRBV28 and TRBJ1-5, with D possibly matching TRBD1 (6 bases). This CDR3 contains 14 residues. The germline V gene has CDR1 MDHEN and CDR2 SYDVKM. Trimming left V 2 bases short and J 3 bases short, with 8 bases between. CDR3 region: CASSLGTNNQPQHF. CDR3 coding DNA: TGTGCCAGCAGTTTAGGGACAAACAATCAGCCCCAGCATTTT.

CDR3 nucleotide sequence: TGTGCCACCAGCGTGCCGACAGGGATGAACTATGGCTACACCTTC. This sequence encodes CATSVPTGMNYGYTF. The chain carries TRBV15 and TRBJ1-2; 7 bases align to TRBD1. Germline V gene sequence: CDR1 LNHNV, CDR2 YYDKDF (reference sequence). Trimming cost V 5 bases and J 2 bases; bases outside gene matches: 8. There are 15 residues in the CDR3.

The J gene is TRBJ1-2, the V gene TRBV18; the D gene is possibly TRBD1 (5 bases). The CDR3 loop spans 16 amino acids. Germline loops: CDR1 KGHSH, CDR2 LQKENI. V gave up 0 bases and J gave up 10 bases, with 21 bases separating them. The CDR3 protein is CASSPPSPTVETYYTF. CDR3 in DNA: TGTGCCAGCTCACCACCATCCCCGACAGTCGAGACGTACTACACCTTC.

The rearrangement links TRBV28 to TRBJ2-3; tentative D call: TRBD1 (6 bases). Germline-derived CDR1 and CDR2 are MDHEN and SYDVKM. There are 14 residues in the CDR3. V lost 3 bases to trimming and J lost 3 bases, with 10 bases between them. This chain's CDR3 is CASSFRGATDTQYF. The CDR3 nucleotides read TGTGCCAGCAGTTTCAGGGGAGCTACAGATACGCAGTATTTT.

The genes are TRBV5-3 and TRBJ2-7; TRBD2 matches at 8 bases. TRBV5-3 is placed among ORFs of uncertain function. The CDR3 runs 15 residues. V lost 0 bases, J lost 0 bases, and 2 bases stayed unmatched. The CDR3 loop is CARSLGAGDSYEQYF. DNA of the CDR3: TGTGCCAGAAGCTTGGGAGCGGGAGACTCCTACGAGCAGTACTTC.

This chain joins TRBV19 and TRBJ2-7; unclear D gene. Germline loops: CDR1 LNHDA, CDR2 SQIVND (reference sequence). V lost 6 bases and J 0 bases, leaving 15 bases between the germline ends. The CDR3 runs 15 residues. CDR3 sequence reads: CASSANGSPSYEQYF. CDR3 sequence (DNA): TGTGCCAGTAGCGCCAACGGGTCGCCCTCCTACGAGCAGTACTTC.

This clone was counted a few times. The chain recombines TRBV25-1 with TRBJ2-5; possible D gene TRBD1, 6 bases. This CDR3 has 16 amino acids. Per the germline V gene, CDR1 is MGHDK and CDR2 is SYGVNS. The V and J ends lost 5 bases and 0 bases respectively, with 16 bases between them. The CDR3 spells CASSPQTGTYQETQYF. CDR3 bases: TGTGCCAGCAGTCCACAGACAGGAACGTACCAAGAGACCCAGTACTTC.

J is TRBJ2-3 and V is TRBV2, with D tentatively TRBD1 (5 bases). The CDR3 totals 14 residues. Germline-derived CDR1 and CDR2 are SNHLY and FYNNEI. Deletions cut 7 bases from V and 0 bases from J, with 11 bases between. The CDR3 DNA is TGTGCCAGCAATCAGGGCCTAAGCACAGATACGCAGTATTTT. It encodes CASNQGLSTDTQYF.

The chain joins TRBV10-2 to TRBJ2-5; D may be TRBD2 (5 bases). This CDR3 has 14 amino acids. V was pared by 7 bases and J by 5 bases, with 17 bases between. Germline CDR1 and CDR2: WSHSY and SAAADI. CDR3 sequence (DNA): TGCGCCAGCACGTCGGGGAATGGATGGGAGACCCAGTACTTC. Translating gives CASTSGNGWETQYF.

The chain carries TRBV28 and TRBJ1-2; 7 bases are shared with TRBD1. Germline V CDR1 and CDR2: MDHEN, SYDVKM. J lost 0 bases, V lost 8 bases, and 12 bases had no gene match. The length of the CDR3 is 16 residues. DNA for the CDR3: TGTGCCAGCTCTCAAATCGACAGGGCCTCTAACTATGGCTACACCTTC. As protein: CASSQIDRASNYGYTF.

The CDR3 DNA sequence: TGTGCCAGCAGCCTCGAGACAGGGGGCTGGGACACCATATATTTT. Its protein product is CASSLETGGWDTIYF. The V and J genes are TRBV9 and TRBJ1-3, with 10 bases lining up with TRBD1. Germline values: CDR1 SGDLS, CDR2 YYNGEE. The CDR3 covers 15 residues. With V trimmed by 4 bases and J by 8 bases, 9 bases remained unmatched.

This clone was observed a single time. V usage is TRBV12-5 and J usage is TRBJ2-2, with D perhaps matching TRBD2 (5 bases). Trimming took off 0 bases at V and 4 bases at J, with 12 bases between the two ends. The CDR3 is 16 residues long. CDR1 and CDR2 (germline): LGHNT, FRNRAP. CDR3 loop: CASGLVLGSGTGELFF. The CDR3 nucleotides read TGTGCTAGTGGTTTGGTACTGGGCAGCGGCACCGGGGAGCTGTTTTTT.

In its sample, this clone was seen a few times. The chain joins TRBV27 to TRBJ2-1; 8 bases agree with TRBD2. Germline V gives CDR1 MNHEY, CDR2 SMNVEV (reference sequence). The CDR3 covers 15 residues. With 7 bases clipped from V and 7 bases from J, the junction kept 12 bases outside the gene matches. CDR3: CASNFPGLGINEQFF. In nucleotides, the CDR3 is TGTGCCAGCAATTTTCCGGGACTAGGGATAAATGAGCAGTTCTTC.

J is TRBJ1-2 and V is TRBV30, with D perhaps TRBD1 (5 bases). Trimming took off 3 bases at V and 8 bases at J, with 13 bases between the two ends. The CDR3 loop spans 12 amino acids. CDR1 GTSNPN and CDR2 SVGIG come from the germline V gene (reference sequence). CDR3 coding DNA: TGTGCCTGGAGCATGACAGTGGGCGGCTACACCTTC. Amino acid sequence: CAWSMTVGGYTF.

The J gene is TRBJ1-2, the V gene TRBV29-1; possibly TRBD1 for D (5 bases). CDR3 size: 13 residues. V was clipped by 3 bases and J by 2 bases, with 10 bases between them. CDR1 and CDR2 (germline): SQVTM, ANQGSEA. The CDR3 DNA is TGCAGCGTTGATCAGGGACTCAACTATGGCTACACCTTC. Protein sequence: CSVDQGLNYGYTF.

Worth noting for this clone: At one of its ends the junction is not consistent with the germline gene, which may arise from a read error. This chain joins TRBV6-1 and TRBJ2-1; tentatively, D is TRBD2 (5 bases). This CDR3 has 13 residues. From germline, CDR1 is MNHNS and CDR2 SASEGT. The CDR3 DNA is TGTGCCAGCAGCGAAGCGGTGGAGAATGAGCAGTTCTTC. Translated: CASSEAVENEQFF.

The chain recombines TRBV27 with TRBJ2-3; 9 bases line up with TRBD1. Losses at the gene ends were 0 bases for V and 6 bases for J; bases not matched to a gene: 13. The CDR3 covers 18 residues. Per germline, CDR1 MNHEY and CDR2 SMNVEV (reference sequence). The CDR3 sequence: CASSLSPPLTGGRDTQYF. The CDR3 bases are TGTGCCAGCAGTTTATCACCCCCTCTCACAGGGGGCAGGGATACGCAGTATTTT.

V usage is TRBV6-1 and J usage is TRBJ1-1; D uncertain. CDR1 MNHNS and CDR2 SASEGT come from the germline V gene. This CDR3 has 14 amino acids. V was cut by 2 bases and J by 2 bases, with 9 bases left in between. The CDR3 DNA is TGTGCCAGCAGTGAATTAGAGGGTAACACTGAAGCTTTCTTT. Amino acids: CASSELEGNTEAFF.

CDR3 coding DNA: TGTGCCAGCAGCTCTAGCGGAACCGTGGGAGAGACCCAGTACTTC. Amino acids: CASSSSGTVGETQYF. The rearrangement joins TRBV13 to TRBJ2-5; 7 nucleotides align to TRBD2. J gave up 4 bases and V 4 bases, and 9 bases lay outside the gene matches. The CDR3 spans 15 residues. CDR1 PRHDT and CDR2 FYEKMQ come from the germline V gene (reference sequence).

This clone was counted a few times. The gene calls are TRBV2 and TRBJ2-7, with a weak D call TRBD2 (5 bases). Germline V gene data show CDR1 as SNHLY and CDR2 as FYNNEI. The V gene lost 4 bases and the J gene lost 0 bases, with 19 bases spanning the gap. The CDR3 has 17 amino acids. The CDR3 DNA reads as TGTGCCAGCAGTGCCCCCGAGGGCCTCCTGGTCTCCTACGAGCAGTACTTC. Translation: CASSAPEGLLVSYEQYF.

The chain employs TRBV15 and TRBJ2-5, with D possibly TRBD1 on 5 matching bases. The germline gives CDR1 LNHNV, CDR2 YYDKDF (reference sequence). This CDR3 has 17 amino acids. Trimming pared 0 bases from V and 5 bases from J, leaving 19 bases between. The CDR3 here is CATSRDLWGRVQETQYF. DNA of the CDR3: TGTGCCACCAGCAGAGATCTATGGGGCAGGGTGCAGGAGACCCAGTACTTC.

The gene calls are TRBV11-1 and TRBJ2-3, with TRBD2 identical over 8 bases. The CDR3 has 17 residues. From germline, CDR1 is SGHAT and CDR2 FQDESV (reference sequence). Losses at the gene ends were 5 bases for V and 4 bases for J; bases not matched to a gene: 14. Written as DNA, the CDR3 is TGTGCCAGCAGCCCTGCTGACGGGAGGGGGGTATCAGATACGCAGTATTTT. This sequence encodes CASSPADGRGVSDTQYF.